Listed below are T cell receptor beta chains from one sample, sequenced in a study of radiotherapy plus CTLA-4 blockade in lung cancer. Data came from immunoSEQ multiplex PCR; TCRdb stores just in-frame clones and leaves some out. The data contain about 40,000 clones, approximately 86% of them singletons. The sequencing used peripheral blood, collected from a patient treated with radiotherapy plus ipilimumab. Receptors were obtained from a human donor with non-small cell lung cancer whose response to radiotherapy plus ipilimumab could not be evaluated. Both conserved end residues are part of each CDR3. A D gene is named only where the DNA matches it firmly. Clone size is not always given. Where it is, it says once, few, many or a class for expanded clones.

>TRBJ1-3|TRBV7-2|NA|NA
CANGGRMGNTIYF
TGTGCCAACGGGGGACGCATGGGAAACACCATATATTTT
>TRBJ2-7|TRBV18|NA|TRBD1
CASSIGQGYEQYF
TGTGCCAGCTCAATAGGACAGGGCTACGAGCAGTACTTC
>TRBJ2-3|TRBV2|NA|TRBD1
CASSPRQGLVDTQYF
TGTGCCAGCAGCCCTCGACAGGGGCTCGTGGATACGCAGTATTTT
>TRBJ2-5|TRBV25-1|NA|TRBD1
CAKTGTGGGGGETQYF
TGTGCCAAAACCGGGACAGGGGGAGGAGGAGGAGAGACCCAGTACTTC
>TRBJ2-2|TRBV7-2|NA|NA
CASSLPKGLSGELFF
TGTGCCAGCAGCCTACCAAAGGGACTGAGCGGGGAGCTGTTTTTT
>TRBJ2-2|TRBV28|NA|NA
CASSRLDVRGTGELFF
TGTGCCAGCAGTCGTCTTGACGTCCGCGGGACCGGGGAGCTGTTTTTT
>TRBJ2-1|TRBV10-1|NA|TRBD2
CASSPGLAGIREQFF
TGCGCCAGCAGCCCCGGACTAGCGGGGATCCGAGAGCAGTTCTTC
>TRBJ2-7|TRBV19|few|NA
CASSISLDRGHYEQYF
NA
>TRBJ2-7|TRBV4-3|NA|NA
CASSQGFRGSYEQYF
TGCGCCAGCAGCCAAGGTTTTAGAGGGTCCTACGAGCAGTACTTC
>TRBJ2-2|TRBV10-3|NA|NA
CAISDRVPTGELFF
TGTGCCATCAGTGACAGGGTGCCCACCGGGGAGCTGTTTTTT
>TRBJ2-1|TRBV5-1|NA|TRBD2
CASSLGTSGSNEQFF
TGCGCCAGCAGCTTGGGGACTAGCGGCAGCAATGAGCAGTTCTTC
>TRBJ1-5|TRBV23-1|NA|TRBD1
CASSQNPRGQGHQPQHF
TGCGCCAGCAGTCAAAACCCTCGGGGACAGGGACATCAGCCCCAGCATTTT
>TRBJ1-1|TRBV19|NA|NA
CASSILTGGNTEAFF
TGTGCCAGTAGTATATTAACGGGAGGGAACACTGAAGCTTTCTTT
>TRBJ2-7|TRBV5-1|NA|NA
CASSLVRGAADEQYF
TGCGCCAGCAGCTTGGTACGGGGGGCCGCTGACGAGCAGTACTTC
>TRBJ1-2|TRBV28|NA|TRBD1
CTLILQGNPNYGYTF
TGCACACTGATACTACAGGGGAACCCTAACTATGGCTACACCTTC
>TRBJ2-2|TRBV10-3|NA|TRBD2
CAISDPGLAATGELFF
TGTGCCATCAGTGACCCTGGACTAGCGGCCACCGGGGAGCTGTTTTTT
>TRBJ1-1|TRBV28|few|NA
CASSSELNTEAFF
TGTGCCAGCAGTTCAGAACTGAACACTGAAGCTTTCTTT
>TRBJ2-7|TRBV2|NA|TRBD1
CASSAGTAYEQYF
TGTGCCAGCAGTGCCGGGACAGCCTACGAGCAGTACTTC
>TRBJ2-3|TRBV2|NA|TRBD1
CASSVGQGYDTQYF
TGTGCCAGCAGTGTCGGACAGGGTTACGATACGCAGTATTTT
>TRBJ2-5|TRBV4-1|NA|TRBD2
CASSQGAPARGGETQYF
TGCGCCAGCAGCCAAGGCGCACCCGCTCGGGGGGGAGAGACCCAGTACTTC
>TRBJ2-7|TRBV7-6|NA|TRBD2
CASSFSPGGLSEQYF
TGTGCCAGCAGCTTTTCCCCGGGAGGGCTCTCCGAGCAGTACTTC
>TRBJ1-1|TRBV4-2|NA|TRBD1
CASSRTGGQGNTEAFF
TGTGCCAGCAGCCGAACAGGGGGCCAAGGGAACACTGAAGCTTTCTTT
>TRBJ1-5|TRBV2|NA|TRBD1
CASSSDRGGHQPQHF
TGTGCCAGCAGTTCGGACAGGGGAGGGCATCAGCCCCAGCATTTT
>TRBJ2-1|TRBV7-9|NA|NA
CASDTNSEQFF
TGTGCCAGTGATACCAATAGTGAGCAGTTCTTC
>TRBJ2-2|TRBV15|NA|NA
CATYGGSGGELFF
TGTGCCACCTATGGTGGTTCGGGCGGGGAGCTGTTTTTT
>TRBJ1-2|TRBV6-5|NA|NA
CASSYGDFRSDYGYTF
TGTGCCAGCAGTTACGGGGACTTCAGGAGCGACTATGGCTACACCTTC